This T cell receptor (beta chain) is drawn from a study of blood T cell repertoires in COVID-19. Study-wide background: Samples representing acute and convalescent COVID-19 were sourced from the United States, Italy and Spain.

Using immunoSEQ multiplex PCR, the repertoire was profiled, and TCRdb retains in-frame clones only, with some absent. This sample carries about 160,000 clones, more than 70% of them seen once, and the ten largest clones take around 5.9%. The origin of this receptor is a man aged 35-49 years who had recovered from COVID-19. Input material: PBMCs or T cells enriched from blood (not recorded which).

The CDR3: CASSLGQGSGELFF. The DNA of the CDR3 is TGTGCCAGCAGCTTGGGACAGGGGTCCGGGGAGCTGTTTTTT. The gene calls are TRBV7-3 and TRBJ2-2, with 10 bases matching TRBD1. The CDR3 extends over 14 amino acids. The V gene end was trimmed by 3 bases and the J gene end by 6 bases; junction bases not matched to a gene: 1. The germline gives CDR1 SGHTA, CDR2 FQGTGA.